This record looks at one TCR beta chain sequence and its context. The target antigen is unknown. The limits of the CDR3 on the DNA are not certain, so only TCRdb's listed CDR3 is given. Per germline, CDR1 SGHAT and CDR2 FQNNGV. Both ends counted, the CDR3 spans 15 residues. The data were taken from a study of shared clonotypes between healthy human individuals. Study conclusions and caveats: Blood was the sole source, and tissue repertoires probably differ. Across subsets, estimated richness was generally greater for naive than for memory populations.

The sorted-subset replicate PCRs were given roughly 200 ng DNA, which is tens of thousands of T cell genomes. Clones were read by immunoSEQ multiplex PCR, and TCRdb kept only the in-frame ones, dropping some. The sample records hundreds of thousands of clones, about 97% being singletons. The receptor was isolated from a woman under 40 in good health. This chain uses TRBV11-2 with TRBJ2-1; the D call in the table, TRBD2, was not verified against the DNA. Material for sequencing was naive CD4+ T cells sorted from blood. Subset denoted: CD45RA+ positively selected. This chain's CDR3 is CASSPPVGGGIAWFF.